This T cell receptor beta chain was documented in a study of OX40 agonist ivuxolimab in advanced cancers. The CDR3 loop spans 15 amino acids. The ends were cut back, 4 bases at V and 3 bases at J, with 13 bases in the middle. The germline gives CDR1 MDHEN, CDR2 SYDVKM. Produced via immunoSEQ multiplex PCR; TCRdb's table is partial and in-frame only. The profile shows 52,000 or so clones, approximately 90% of them singletons. As regards this clone: Its antigen remains unknown.

General study points: Averaging showed that CD8+ T cells had more expanded clones than CD4+ did.

Source: CD4+ or CD8+ T cells sorted from blood, taken in a trial of the OX40 agonist ivuxolimab. The TCR was taken from an adult with an advanced solid tumor such as melanoma, head and neck, liver or kidney cancer. The chain carries TRBV28 and TRBJ1-5; tentatively, D is TRBD1 (6 bases). This chain's CDR3 is CASSSGQLTNQPQHF. The CDR3 nucleotides are TGTGCCAGCAGTTCCGGACAGCTAACCAATCAGCCCCAGCATTTT. Full variable domain (remainder filled in from reference TRBV28 and TRBJ1-5): DVKVTQSSRYLVKRTGEKVFLECVQDMDHENMFWYRQDPGLGLRLIYFSYDVKMKEKGDIPEGYSVSREKKERFSLILESASTNQTSMYLCASSSGQLTNQPQHFGDGTRLSIL.